These 26 T cell receptor beta chains came from one sample sequenced in a study of cytomegalovirus exposure and HLA in healthy donors. With 60 Vbeta and 13 Jbeta primers, the PCR was carried out. Sequencing used immunoSEQ multiplex PCR; TCRdb keeps in-frame clones, though not all of them. The table lists around 110,000 clones, roughly 77% of them singletons. Sequenced sample: PBMCs. These TCRs come from a man aged 35-49 years in good health and CMV-seronegative.

This clone has just a few counts. The chain joins TRBV10-1 to TRBJ2-1; D is possibly TRBD1 (5 bases). From germline, CDR1 is WNHNN and CDR2 SYGVQD (reference sequence). V was clipped by 6 bases and J by 10 bases, with 16 bases between them. The CDR3 spans 13 residues. The CDR3 is CASRGQLSAEQFF. The CDR3, as DNA: TGCGCCAGCAGAGGACAACTGAGCGCAGAGCAGTTCTTC.

This clone was seen a single time. The chain recombines TRBV5-4 with TRBJ2-5; D is perhaps TRBD1 (5 bases). The ends were cut back, 4 bases at V and 5 bases at J, with 18 bases in the middle. CDR1 is SGHNT and CDR2 is YYREEE in the germline V gene (reference sequence). The CDR3 is 15 residues long. The CDR3 region has the DNA TGTGCCAGCAGCCGGATAAACACAGGTGGGGAGACCCAGTACTTC. It translates to CASSRINTGGETQYF. Drawing the rest from reference TRBV5-4 and TRBJ2-5, the complete variable domain is ETGVTQSPTHLIKTRGQQVTLRCSSQSGHNTVSWYQQALGQGPQFIFQYYREEENGRGNFPPRFSGLQFPNYSSELNVNALELDDSALYLCASSRINTGGETQYFGPGTRLLVL.

The chain employs TRBV5-1 and TRBJ1-1; D unresolved. Germline assignment: CDR1 SGHRS and CDR2 YFSETQ. V was shortened by 0 bases and J by 5 bases, with 11 bases between the two germline ends. The CDR3 loop spans 14 amino acids. The CDR3 nucleotides are TGCGCCAGCAGCTTGGAGTTTTCGGGAACTGAAGCTTTCTTT. It specifies CASSLEFSGTEAFF. The full variable domain, completed using reference TRBV5-1 and TRBJ1-1, is KAGVTQTPRYLIKTRGQQVTLSCSPISGHRSVSWYQQTPGQGLQFLFEYFSETQRNKGNFPGRFSGRQFSNSRSEMNVSTLELGDSALYLCASSLEFSGTEAFFGQGTRLTVV.

The rearrangement links TRBV5-1 to TRBJ2-5; a possible D gene is TRBD2 (7 bases). The CDR3 sequence is 14 residues long. Germline values: CDR1 SGHRS, CDR2 YFSETQ. V lost 5 bases to trimming and J lost 4 bases, with 15 bases between them. The CDR3 loop is CASRGGVLGETQYF. In nucleotides, the CDR3 is TGCGCCAGCAGAGGGGGGGTACTGGGAGAGACCCAGTACTTC.

This clone has just one count. The V call is TRBV19, the J call TRBJ2-3, with D unresolved. This CDR3 has 13 residues. Germline CDR1 is LNHDA and CDR2 is SQIVND (reference sequence). V was cut by 0 bases and J by 11 bases, with 12 bases left in between. This CDR3 is CASSIDPVVMQYF. The DNA for the CDR3 is TGTGCCAGTAGTATAGACCCTGTAGTAATGCAGTATTTT.

CDR3 in amino acids: CASSRQAIEKLFF. The DNA of the CDR3 is TGTGCCAGCAGTCGACAGGCGATAGAAAAACTGTTTTTT. The chain recombines TRBV6-5 with TRBJ1-4, with a tentative D call TRBD1 (6 bases). Germline CDR1 and CDR2: MNHEY and SVGAGI. This CDR3 contains 13 residues. Trimming removed 5 bases at V and 8 bases at J, with 12 bases between.

The chain links TRBV5-6 to TRBJ2-3, with D perhaps TRBD1 (6 bases). Germline V gene data show CDR1 as SGHDT and CDR2 as YYEEEE. Trimming removed 4 bases from V and 3 bases from J, with 18 bases in between. CDR3 length equals 16 residues. The CDR3 DNA follows: TGTGCCAGCAGCCGCCAGGGGATACGTGGGACAGATACGCAGTATTTT. This translates into CASSRQGIRGTDTQYF.

V and J are TRBV6-4 and TRBJ2-1, with TRBD2 identical over 9 bases. The CDR3 is made up of 17 amino acids. V dropped 6 bases and J dropped 5; count of bases not matched to a gene: 14. The germline CDR1 and CDR2 sequences are MRHNA and SNTAGT. The CDR3 nucleotides read TGTGCCAGCAGCCCTACGGTGGCGGGGGGGCCCCACAATGAGCAGTTCTTC. It specifies CASSPTVAGGPHNEQFF.

Details on this clone: The sample holds other DNA sequences that translate to the same CDR3. This rearrangement joins TRBV25-1 to TRBJ1-1, with D unclear. The CDR3 length is 14 residues. The V gene's germline CDR1 is MGHDK and CDR2 SYGVNS. Trimming left V 2 bases short and J 2 bases short, with 9 bases between. CDR3 loop: CASSESLGNTEAFF. The CDR3 nucleotides read TGTGCCAGCAGTGAAAGTCTGGGCAACACTGAAGCTTTCTTT.

The V and J genes are TRBV5-5 and TRBJ1-6, with 9 bases identical to TRBD1. CDR3 length: 15 amino acids. Trimming cost V 5 bases and J 7 bases; bases outside gene matches: 7. Germline-derived CDR1 and CDR2 are SGHKS and YYEKEE (reference sequence). CDR3 in DNA: TGTGCCAGCAGTCGTGACAGGGGGGCGAATTCACCCCTCCACTTT. Residues: CASSRDRGANSPLHF.

This clone was seen a handful of times. The chain couples TRBV5-1 to TRBJ2-5; TRBD1 might be the D (5 bases). Trimming left V 4 bases short and J 1 base short, with 11 bases between. Per the germline V gene, CDR1 is SGHRS and CDR2 is YFSETQ. CDR3 length equals 14 residues. The CDR3 region is CASSTLGLQETQYF. CDR3 bases: TGCGCCAGCAGCACCTTGGGGCTCCAAGAGACCCAGTACTTC.

This rearrangement joins TRBV10-2 to TRBJ2-1, with D possibly matching TRBD2 (5 bases). The V gene's germline CDR1 is WSHSY and CDR2 SAAADI. V was cut by 8 bases and J by 6 bases, with 8 bases left in between. The CDR3 has 11 amino acids. DNA of the CDR3: TGCGCCAGCCGGAGGACCAATGAGCAGTTCTTC. The encoded protein is CASRRTNEQFF.

This clone was detected a few times. The chain links TRBV5-1 to TRBJ2-7; the D gene is possibly TRBD2 (6 bases). V gave up 4 bases and J gave up 6 bases, with 17 bases separating them. CDR3 length: 14 amino acids. Germline CDR1 reads SGHRS; CDR2 reads YFSETQ. CDR3: CASSQLADASEQYF. The CDR3 DNA reads as TGCGCCAGCAGCCAACTAGCTGATGCTTCCGAGCAGTACTTC.

This clone has just a few counts. The gene calls are TRBV14 and TRBJ1-1; weak D call: TRBD1 (6 bases). Germline V gives CDR1 SGHDN, CDR2 FVKESK. Between the trimmed V and J ends, which lost 0 bases and 4 bases, there was a span of 9 bases. The CDR3 loop spans 14 amino acids. The DNA of the CDR3 is TGTGCCAGCAGCCAAGACTCAGGGGTCACTGAAGCTTTCTTT. It yields the protein CASSQDSGVTEAFF.

The chain recombines TRBV6-5 with TRBJ2-1; 14 positions agree with TRBD2. V dropped 3 bases and J dropped 10; count of bases not matched to a gene: 8. Looked up from germline, CDR1 is MNHEY and CDR2 is SVGAGI. This CDR3 spans 16 amino acids. This CDR3 reads CASSYPTSGGVREQFF. DNA of the CDR3: TGTGCCAGCAGTTATCCGACTAGCGGGGGGGTGAGGGAGCAGTTCTTC.

DNA of the CDR3: TGTGCCAGCAGTAGCGGCGCGTATCAAGAGACCCAGTACTTC. The encoded protein is CASSSGAYQETQYF. This chain joins TRBV28 and TRBJ2-5; possible D gene TRBD2, 5 bases. The germline V gene encodes CDR1 MDHEN and CDR2 SYDVKM. The CDR3 extends over 14 amino acids. Trimming took off 5 bases at V and 2 bases at J, with 12 bases between the two ends.

This clone was counted only a few times. This rearrangement joins TRBV19 to TRBJ2-3, with D unclear. CDR3 size: 15 residues. Germline values: CDR1 LNHDA, CDR2 SQIVND (reference sequence). Trimming removed 3 bases at V and 1 base at J, with 11 bases between. The CDR3 protein is CASSMQATGTDTQYF. The CDR3 DNA follows: TGTGCCAGTAGTATGCAGGCGACGGGCACAGATACGCAGTATTTT. Full variable domain (outside the CDR3, taken from reference TRBV19 and TRBJ2-3): DGGITQSPKYLFRKEGQNVTLSCEQNLNHDAMYWYRQDPGQGLRLIYYSQIVNDFQKGDIAEGYSVSREKKESFPLTVTSAQKNPTAFYLCASSMQATGTDTQYFGPGTRLTVL.

V is TRBV5-1 and J is TRBJ1-2; TRBD1 is a possible D gene (5 bases). The germline V gene has CDR1 SGHRS and CDR2 YFSETQ. The CDR3 contains 15 residues. V was pared by 4 bases and J by 9 bases, with 22 bases between. In nucleotides, the CDR3 is TGCGCCAGCAGCACCTCGCGAGGGGAGGAAGGTCGCTACACCTTC. This gives the protein CASSTSRGEEGRYTF.

The V gene is TRBV7-8, the J gene TRBJ1-5; TRBD1 matches 10 bases. The CDR3 length is 17 residues. Looked up from germline, CDR1 is SGHVS and CDR2 is FQNEAQ. V trimming: 1 base; J trimming: 2 bases; junction bases outside the gene matches: 5. The CDR3 reads CASSLGRTGGGNQPQHF. In nucleotides, the CDR3 is TGTGCCAGCAGCTTAGGTCGGACAGGGGGAGGCAATCAGCCCCAGCATTTT.

The J gene is TRBJ2-2, the V gene TRBV29-1; 9 bases match TRBD2. The CDR3 has 16 amino acids. Trimming at V came to 5 bases and at J to 7 bases, leaving 14 bases not matched to a gene. Germline assignment: CDR1 SQVTM and CDR2 ANQGSEA. CDR3 sequence (DNA): TGCAGCGTTCCCAGGGGGGCTAGCGGGGTATACGGGGAGCTGTTTTTT. It yields the protein CSVPRGASGVYGELFF.

This clone was seen a single time. The chain links TRBV2 to TRBJ2-1; possible D gene TRBD2, 7 bases. The CDR3 runs to 15 residues. V shed 3 bases and J shed 8 bases, with 17 bases lying between them. The germline CDR1 and CDR2 sequences are SNHLY and FYNNEI. Here the CDR3 DNA reads TGTGCCAGCAGTGACCGGGGGGCCAGGGGCGATGAGCAGTTCTTC. Translating gives CASSDRGARGDEQFF.

Notes on this clone: At one of its ends the junction is not consistent with the germline gene, which may arise from a read error. The chain links TRBV2 to TRBJ2-5; possible D gene TRBD1, 6 bases. The J call is uncertain, as TRBJ2-7 better fits the DNA end. Per the germline V gene, CDR1 is SNHLY and CDR2 is FYNNEI. The CDR3 has 13 residues. CDR3 DNA sequence: TGTGCCAGCAGGGAAGTGGACAGCTACGAGCAGTACTTC. Amino acids: CASREVDSYEQYF.

The V and J genes are TRBV7-8 and TRBJ1-1; D remains unclear. The ends were cut back, 1 base at V and 6 bases at J, with 12 bases in the middle. CDR1 and CDR2 (germline): SGHVS, FQNEAQ. CDR3 length: 14 residues. Here the CDR3 reads CASSLGLEDAEAFF. In DNA, the CDR3 is TGTGCCAGCAGCTTAGGACTGGAAGACGCTGAAGCTTTCTTT.

The gene calls are TRBV7-8 and TRBJ2-1, with 10 bases fitting TRBD2. V dropped 1 base and J dropped 9; count of bases not matched to a gene: 18. Germline V gene lookup returns CDR1 SGHVS and CDR2 FQNEAQ. The length of the CDR3 is 19 residues. CDR3 in DNA: TGTGCCAGCAGCTTAGAAGCGGGGGGGCCTAGGTCCGTCGCGGGTGAGCAGTTCTTC. Its protein is CASSLEAGGPRSVAGEQFF.

The table lists this clone with a count of one. V gene TRBV19 combines with J gene TRBJ2-3; 10 bases line up with TRBD2. V gave up 5 bases and J gave up 2 bases; unmatched junction bases: 7. Germline V gene data show CDR1 as LNHDA and CDR2 as SQIVND (reference sequence). CDR3 length: 16 residues. In nucleotides, the CDR3 is TGTGCCAGTAGTCCGCGGACTAGCGGATACACAGATACGCAGTATTTT. Its translation is CASSPRTSGYTDTQYF.

V and J are TRBV2 and TRBJ1-2; TRBD1 aligns across 12 bases. The J segment lost 6 bases and the V segment lost 4 bases, leaving 12 bases of the junction unmatched. From germline, CDR1 is SNHLY and CDR2 FYNNEI. The CDR3 runs to 17 residues. The CDR3 DNA is TGTGCCAGCAGTGTCTTCATCCCGGGACAGGGGGCGGATGGCTACACCTTC. The encoded protein is CASSVFIPGQGADGYTF.